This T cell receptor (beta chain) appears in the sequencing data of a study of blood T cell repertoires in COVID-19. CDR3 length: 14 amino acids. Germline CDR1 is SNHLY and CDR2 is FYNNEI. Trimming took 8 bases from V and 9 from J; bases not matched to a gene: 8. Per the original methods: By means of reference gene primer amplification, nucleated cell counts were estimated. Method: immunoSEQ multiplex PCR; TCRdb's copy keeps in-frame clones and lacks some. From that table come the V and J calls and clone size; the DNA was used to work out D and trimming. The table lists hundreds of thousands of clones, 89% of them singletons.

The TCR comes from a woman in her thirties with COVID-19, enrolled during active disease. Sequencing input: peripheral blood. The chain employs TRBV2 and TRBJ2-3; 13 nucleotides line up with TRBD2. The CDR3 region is CASGTSGTPTTQYF. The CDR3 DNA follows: TGTGCCAGCGGGACTAGCGGGACCCCCACCACGCAGTATTTT.